Following are 20 T cell receptor beta chains from one sample sequenced in a study of blood T cells in healthy people across ages. Combining a sample-barcoded 5' primer with a J-beta primer mix, a second PCR ran for roughly 6 to 12 cycles. One entry per CDR3 protein, called by TCRdb with MiXCR from the 5' RACE reads. Of 780,000 or so distinct CDR3 sequences in the sample, 56% were seen once. The sequencing input was blood. The receptor set was obtained from a man in his forties or fifties in good health.

The DNA for the CDR3 is TGTGCCATCAGAGGGGACCTCTCTTCGGCATATGGCTACACCTTC. It specifies CAIRGDLSSAYGYTF. The J gene is TRBJ1-2, the V gene TRBV10-3; tentatively, D is TRBD1 (5 bases). Between the trimmed V and J ends, which lost 6 bases and 5 bases, there was a span of 19 bases. Per germline, CDR1 ENHRY and CDR2 SYGVKD. CDR3 length equals 15 residues.

This clonotype is a singleton in its sample. The chain couples TRBV5-1 to TRBJ2-3; D gene uncertain. The germline V gene has CDR1 SGHRS and CDR2 YFSETQ. The CDR3 runs 16 residues. The V end lost 0 bases, the J end lost 1 base, and 12 bases lay between the germline ends. The CDR3 region is CASSLDGVPGTDTQYF. The CDR3 DNA sequence: TGCGCCAGCAGCTTGGATGGGGTACCAGGCACAGATACGCAGTATTTT.

With respect to this clonotype: The junction departs from the called germline gene at one end, perhaps through a read error. The chain recombines TRBV7-2 with TRBJ2-1; TRBD2 might be the D (6 bases). Germline V lookup: CDR1 SGHTA, CDR2 FQGNSA. The CDR3 runs to 12 residues. Here the CDR3 reads CASSSVGTQLFF. The CDR3 DNA reads TGTGCTAGCAGCTCGGTCGGGACTCAGCTGTTCTTC.

The CDR3 loop reads CASSLGQTTDTQYF. The CDR3 coding sequence is TGTGCCAGCAGCTTGGGCCAAACCACAGATACGCAGTATTTT. This chain connects TRBV11-3 to TRBJ2-3; D ambiguous. V was cut by 3 bases and J by 2 bases, with 9 bases left in between. Germline CDR1 reads SGHNT; CDR2 reads YENEEA. The CDR3 is made up of 14 amino acids.

This clonotype occurred a few times. V usage is TRBV5-1 and J usage is TRBJ2-5; 10 bases are shared with TRBD2. Trimming at V came to 0 bases and at J to 10 bases, leaving 3 bases not matched to a gene. CDR1 SGHRS and CDR2 YFSETQ come from the germline V gene. The CDR3 contains 13 residues. In DNA, the CDR3 is TGCGCCAGCAGCTTGGGGCTAGCGGGAGACCAGTACTTC. Protein sequence: CASSLGLAGDQYF.

In this sample, this clonotype turned up a few times. V and J are TRBV7-9 and TRBJ1-2; perhaps TRBD1 as D (5 bases). The V gene's germline CDR1 is SEHNR and CDR2 FQNEAQ (reference sequence). The CDR3 totals 15 residues. Trimming stripped 5 bases from V and 6 bases from J, with 19 bases between. The CDR3 sequence: CASSARLGQVHGYTF. As DNA, the CDR3 is TGTGCCAGCAGCGCCCGCTTGGGGCAGGTCCATGGCTACACCTTC.

The V call is TRBV29-1, the J call TRBJ1-1; D is unclear. The CDR3 length is 9 residues. Germline CDR1 and CDR2: SQVTM and ANQGSEA. The ends were cut back, 4 bases at V and 6 bases at J, with 3 bases in the middle. The CDR3 reads CSVAPEAFF. The CDR3 coding sequence is TGCAGCGTTGCGCCTGAAGCTTTCTTT.

V usage is TRBV29-1 and J usage is TRBJ1-5; D perhaps matches TRBD1 (5 bases). The CDR3 loop spans 14 amino acids. Germline V lookup: CDR1 SQVTM, CDR2 ANQGSEA. V lost 6 bases and J 3 bases, leaving 15 bases between the germline ends. DNA for the CDR3: TGCAGCGTCGGGGGTTGGGGCAACAATCAGCCCCAGCATTTT. This sequence encodes CSVGGWGNNQPQHF.

In this sample, this clonotype turned up a few times. This sequence joins TRBV7-9 and TRBJ2-5, with D possibly being TRBD2 (5 bases). Trimming took 3 bases from V and 0 from J, leaving 17 bases between them. CDR1 SEHNR and CDR2 FQNEAQ come from the germline V gene (reference sequence). The CDR3 has 17 amino acids. CDR3 DNA: TGTGCCAGCAGCTTCCCGGGCATGAGGGCGTACCAAGAGACCCAGTACTTC. As protein: CASSFPGMRAYQETQYF.

Here the CDR3 reads CASSLRSGDNTEAFF. The CDR3 DNA reads TGTGCCAGCAGCTTAAGATCAGGAGATAACACTGAAGCTTTCTTT. V usage is TRBV7-3 and J usage is TRBJ1-1; D remains unclear. The V gene lost 1 base and the J gene lost 2 bases, with 11 bases spanning the gap. CDR1 is SGHTA and CDR2 is FQGTGA in the germline V gene. The CDR3 has 15 amino acids.

Regarding this clonotype: Its ends do not fully match the called genes, so a read error is possible. The J gene is TRBJ2-3, the V gene TRBV9; 8 positions agree with TRBD2. This CDR3 has 14 amino acids. Germline V gene lookup returns CDR1 SGDLS and CDR2 YYNGEE. DNA for the CDR3: TGTACCAGCAGCGTAGGTGCGGGAGGAGATACGCAGTATTTT. The encoded protein is CTSSVGAGGDTQYF.

The V and J genes are TRBV6-2 or TRBV6-3 and TRBJ2-2; D possibly corresponds to TRBD1 (5 bases). CDR3 length: 15 amino acids. V was shortened by 6 bases and J by 2 bases, with 13 bases between the two germline ends. Per germline, CDR1 MNHEY and CDR2 SVGEGT. CDR3 loop: CASSRQTGNTGELFF. The CDR3, as DNA: TGTGCCAGCAGCCGACAGACTGGTAACACCGGGGAGCTGTTTTTT.

This chain links TRBV18 with TRBJ2-7; D uncertain. The CDR3 spans 17 residues. Germline V gene sequence: CDR1 KGHSH, CDR2 LQKENI. The V end was cut by 2 bases, the J end by 1 base, with 18 bases between. The CDR3, as DNA: TGTGCCAGCTCACCAAATAGGGTCAGGCTAGGATCCTACGAGCAGTACTTC. Translation gives CASSPNRVRLGSYEQYF.

This chain uses TRBV20-1 with TRBJ1-5, with 7 bases fitting TRBD1. The trim removed 3 bases at V and 4 bases at J, leaving 6 bases unmatched. Germline V gives CDR1 DFQATT, CDR2 SNEGSKA (reference sequence). This CDR3 is built from 14 residues. DNA of the CDR3: TGCAGTGCTAGCGCGGACAGGATTAATCAGCCCCAGCATTTT. This gives the protein CSASADRINQPQHF.

This clonotype was counted only a few times. The chain carries TRBV29-1 and TRBJ2-3; TRBD1 matches 7 bases. CDR3 length equals 15 residues. The germline V gene encodes CDR1 SQVTM and CDR2 ANQGSEA. V shed 4 bases, J shed 6 bases, and the junction held 13 bases outside the gene matches. The CDR3 DNA reads as TGCAGCGTTGCAGGGACAGCCCGGGGCGACGATACGCAGTATTTT. Translated: CSVAGTARGDDTQYF.

The CDR3 is CATSGVRPYTEAFF. DNA for the CDR3: TGTGCCACCTCCGGGGTCCGACCTTACACTGAAGCTTTCTTT. The gene calls are TRBV15 and TRBJ1-1; D remains ambiguous. In germline, CDR1 is LNHNV, CDR2 YYDKDF (reference sequence). The length of the CDR3 is 14 residues. The germline V and J ends were trimmed by 8 bases and 3 bases, with 16 bases remaining between them.

The V call is TRBV20-1, the J call TRBJ1-2; D gene uncertain. Trimming left V 2 bases short and J 0 bases short, with 19 bases between. The CDR3 totals 17 residues. Looked up from germline, CDR1 is DFQATT and CDR2 is SNEGSKA (reference sequence). CDR3 protein: CSARIGSGGGANYGYTF. CDR3 coding DNA: TGCAGTGCTAGAATAGGATCGGGTGGAGGAGCTAACTATGGCTACACCTTC.

The V and J genes are TRBV7-6 and TRBJ2-5; D is unclear. The CDR3 is made up of 16 amino acids. V was clipped by 1 base and J by 4 bases, with 16 bases between them. CDR1 and CDR2 from the germline V gene are SGHVS and FNYEAQ. Written as DNA, the CDR3 is TGTGCCAGCAGCTTAGTCTCGGCCTCTTGGGGAGAGACCCAGTACTTC. Protein: CASSLVSASWGETQYF. Variable domain in full (rest from reference TRBV7-6 and TRBJ2-5): GAGVSQSPRYKVTKRGQDVALRCDPISGHVSLYWYRQALGQGPEFLTYFNYEAQQDKSGLPNDRFSAERPEGSISTLTIQRTEQRDSAMYRCASSLVSASWGETQYFGPGTRLLVL.

This clonotype was recorded a few times. The V call is TRBV27, the J call TRBJ2-1, with 9 positions matching TRBD2. CDR1 MNHEY and CDR2 SMNVEV come from the germline V gene (reference sequence). V dropped 8 bases and J dropped 3; count of bases not matched to a gene: 8. CDR3 length equals 15 residues. DNA of the CDR3: TGTGCCAGCTCTCGAGGGACTAGCAGCTACAATGAGCAGTTCTTC. Translated, it gives CASSRGTSSYNEQFF.

This rearrangement joins TRBV7-2 to TRBJ2-5, with D perhaps matching TRBD2 (5 bases). The DNA end favors TRBJ2-7, so the J call may be wrong. CDR3 length: 13 residues. The germline gives CDR1 SGHTA, CDR2 FQGNSA. The CDR3 sequence: CASSLGQEGEQYF. The CDR3 nucleotides read TGTGCCAGCAGCTTAGGACAAGAGGGCGAGCAGTACTTC.